Sequencing of this T cell receptor (beta chain) was carried out in a study of PD-L1 blockade in urothelial cancer. This clone has only a few counts. A junction end diverges from the germline sequence, so it may reflect a read error. This CDR3 has 11 residues. The germline V gene encodes CDR1 SGHRS and CDR2 YFSETQ. Spiking of synthetic TCR analog templates was performed in each PCR. Clones were sequenced by immunoSEQ multiplex PCR, and TCRdb holds only the in-frame ones, with some missing. The data show 45,000 to 55,000 clones, 79% seen once. The time point denotes: pretreatment peripheral blood. The specimen comprised PBMCs, sampled around atezolizumab (anti-PD-L1) treatment. The clonotype originates from a man aged 65 to 79 with urothelial cancer. The chain links TRBV5-1 to TRBJ1-4; D unclear. The CDR3 DNA follows: TGCGCCAGCAGCTTGTGCCTTAGGACTAGCTTT. Translation gives CASSLCLRTSF.